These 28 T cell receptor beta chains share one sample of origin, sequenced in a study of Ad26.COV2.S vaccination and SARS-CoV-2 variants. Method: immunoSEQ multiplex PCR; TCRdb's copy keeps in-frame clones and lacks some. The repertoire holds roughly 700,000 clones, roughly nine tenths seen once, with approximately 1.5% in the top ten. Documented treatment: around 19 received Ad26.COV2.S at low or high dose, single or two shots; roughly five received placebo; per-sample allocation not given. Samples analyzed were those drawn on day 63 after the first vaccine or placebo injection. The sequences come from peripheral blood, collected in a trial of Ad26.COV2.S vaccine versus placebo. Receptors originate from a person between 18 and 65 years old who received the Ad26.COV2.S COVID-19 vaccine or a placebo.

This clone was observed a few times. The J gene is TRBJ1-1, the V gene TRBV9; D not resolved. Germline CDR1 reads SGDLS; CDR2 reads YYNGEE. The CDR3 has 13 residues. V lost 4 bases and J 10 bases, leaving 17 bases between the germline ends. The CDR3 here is CASSPLLEEGAFF. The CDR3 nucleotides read TGTGCCAGCAGCCCACTTCTCGAGGAAGGAGCTTTCTTT.

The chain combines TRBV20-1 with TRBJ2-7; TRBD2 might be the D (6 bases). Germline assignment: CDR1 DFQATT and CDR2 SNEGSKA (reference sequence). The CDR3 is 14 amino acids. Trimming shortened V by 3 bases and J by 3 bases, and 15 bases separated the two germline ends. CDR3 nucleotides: TGCAGTGCTAGTCCCCTAGTGGGGGGCTACGAGCAGTACTTC. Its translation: CSASPLVGGYEQYF.

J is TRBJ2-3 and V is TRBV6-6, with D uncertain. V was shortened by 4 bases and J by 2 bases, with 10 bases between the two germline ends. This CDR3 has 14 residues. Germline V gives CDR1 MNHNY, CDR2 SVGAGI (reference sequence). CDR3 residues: CASSWAWSTDTQYF. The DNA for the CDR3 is TGTGCCAGCAGTTGGGCTTGGTCCACAGATACGCAGTATTTT.

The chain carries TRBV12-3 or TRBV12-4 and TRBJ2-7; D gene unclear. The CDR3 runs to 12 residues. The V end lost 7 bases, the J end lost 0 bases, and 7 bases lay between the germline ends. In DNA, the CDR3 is TGTGCCAGCACCCGAAGCTCCTACGAGCAGTACTTC. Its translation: CASTRSSYEQYF.

CDR3 sequence (DNA): TGCGCCAGCAGCCAAGATGGGTATGGCTACACCTTC. Protein product: CASSQDGYGYTF. The chain is built from TRBV4-1 and TRBJ1-2; D is unclear. The CDR3 has 12 residues. From germline, CDR1 is MGHRA and CDR2 YSYEKL. Deletions cut 0 bases from V and 5 bases from J, with 4 bases between.

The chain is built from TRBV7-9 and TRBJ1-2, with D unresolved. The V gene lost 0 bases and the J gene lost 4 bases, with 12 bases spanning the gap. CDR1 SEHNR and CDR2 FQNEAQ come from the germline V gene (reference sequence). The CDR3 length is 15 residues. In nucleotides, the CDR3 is TGTGCCAGCAGCTTAGCGGCCACTACCGGCTATGGCTACACCTTC. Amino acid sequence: CASSLAATTGYGYTF.

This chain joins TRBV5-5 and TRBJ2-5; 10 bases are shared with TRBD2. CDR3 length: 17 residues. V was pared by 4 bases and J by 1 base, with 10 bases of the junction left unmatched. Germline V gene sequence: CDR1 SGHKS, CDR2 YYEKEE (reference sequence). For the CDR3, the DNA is TGTGCCAGCAGCCCCTCGCTAGCGGGGGACTTCCAAGAGACCCAGTACTTC. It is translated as CASSPSLAGDFQETQYF.

The CDR3 here is CASSPNLRGQYF. In DNA, the CDR3 is TGTGCCAGCAGTCCGAACCTCAGGGGACAGTACTTC. The chain recombines TRBV27 with TRBJ2-7; D perhaps matches TRBD1 (6 bases). Germline V gives CDR1 MNHEY, CDR2 SMNVEV (reference sequence). CDR3 size: 12 residues. V lost 5 bases, J lost 10 bases, and 15 bases lay in between.

CDR3 residues: CATSDPTGLNTGELFF. CDR3 nucleotide sequence: TGTGCCACCAGTGATCCTACAGGGCTGAACACCGGGGAGCTGTTTTTT. The chain joins TRBV24-1 to TRBJ2-2; possibly TRBD1 for D (6 bases). Germline V CDR1 and CDR2: KGHDR, SFDVKD. The CDR3 covers 16 residues. The germline V and J ends were trimmed by 3 bases and 1 base, with 11 bases remaining between them.

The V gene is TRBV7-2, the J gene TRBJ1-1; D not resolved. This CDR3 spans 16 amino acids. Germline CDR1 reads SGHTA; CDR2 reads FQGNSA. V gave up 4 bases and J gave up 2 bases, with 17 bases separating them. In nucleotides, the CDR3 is TGTGCCAGCAGCTCTGCATATGGGGTAACAAACACTGAAGCTTTCTTT. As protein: CASSSAYGVTNTEAFF.

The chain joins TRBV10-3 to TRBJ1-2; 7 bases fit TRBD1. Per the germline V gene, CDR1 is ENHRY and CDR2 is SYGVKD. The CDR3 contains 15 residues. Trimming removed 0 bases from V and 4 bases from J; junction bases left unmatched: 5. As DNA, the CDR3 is TGTGCCATCAGTGAGTCCCTGGGACAGACCTATGGCTACACCTTC. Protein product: CAISESLGQTYGYTF.

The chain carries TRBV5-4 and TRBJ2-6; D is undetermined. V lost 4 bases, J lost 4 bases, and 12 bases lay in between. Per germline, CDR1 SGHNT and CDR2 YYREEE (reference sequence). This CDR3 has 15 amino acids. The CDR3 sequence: CASSTWTTGANVLTF. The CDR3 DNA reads TGTGCCAGCAGCACCTGGACCACCGGGGCCAACGTCCTGACTTTC.

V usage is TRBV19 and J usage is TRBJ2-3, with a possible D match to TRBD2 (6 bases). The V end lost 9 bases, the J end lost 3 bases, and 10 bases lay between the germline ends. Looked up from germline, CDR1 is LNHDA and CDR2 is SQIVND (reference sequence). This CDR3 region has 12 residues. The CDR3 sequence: CASRGGTDTQYF. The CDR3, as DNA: TGTGCCAGCCGCGGAGGGACAGATACGCAGTATTTT.

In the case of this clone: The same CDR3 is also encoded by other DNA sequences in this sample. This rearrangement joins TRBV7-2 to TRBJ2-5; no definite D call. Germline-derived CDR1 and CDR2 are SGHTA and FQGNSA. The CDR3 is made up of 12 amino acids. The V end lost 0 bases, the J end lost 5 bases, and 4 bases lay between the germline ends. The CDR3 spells CASSLARETQYF. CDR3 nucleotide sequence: TGTGCCAGCAGCTTAGCGCGGGAGACCCAGTACTTC.

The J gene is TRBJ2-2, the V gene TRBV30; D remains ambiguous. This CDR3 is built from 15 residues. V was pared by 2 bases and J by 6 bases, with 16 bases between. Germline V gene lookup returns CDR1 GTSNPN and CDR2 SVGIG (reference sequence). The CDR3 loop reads CAWSTPSLESGELFF. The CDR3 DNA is TGTGCCTGGAGTACACCTAGTCTCGAATCCGGGGAGCTGTTTTTT.

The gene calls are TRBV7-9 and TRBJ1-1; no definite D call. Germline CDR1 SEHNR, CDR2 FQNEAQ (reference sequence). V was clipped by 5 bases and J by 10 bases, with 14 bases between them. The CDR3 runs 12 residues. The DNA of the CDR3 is TGTGCCAGCAGCCTACTCCCAGTTGGAGCTTTCTTT. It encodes CASSLLPVGAFF.

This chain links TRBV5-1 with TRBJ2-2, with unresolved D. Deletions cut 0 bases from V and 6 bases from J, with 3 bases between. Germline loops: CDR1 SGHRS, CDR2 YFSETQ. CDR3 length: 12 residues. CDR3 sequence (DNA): TGCGCCAGCAGCTTGGAAGCCGGGGAGCTGTTTTTT. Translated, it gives CASSLEAGELFF.

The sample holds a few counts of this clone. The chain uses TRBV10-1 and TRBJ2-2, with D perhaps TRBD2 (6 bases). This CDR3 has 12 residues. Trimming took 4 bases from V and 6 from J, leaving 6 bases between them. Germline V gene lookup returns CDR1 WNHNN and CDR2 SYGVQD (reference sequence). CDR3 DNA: TGCGCCAGCAGTGGGGGGGCCGGGGAGCTGTTTTTT. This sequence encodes CASSGGAGELFF.

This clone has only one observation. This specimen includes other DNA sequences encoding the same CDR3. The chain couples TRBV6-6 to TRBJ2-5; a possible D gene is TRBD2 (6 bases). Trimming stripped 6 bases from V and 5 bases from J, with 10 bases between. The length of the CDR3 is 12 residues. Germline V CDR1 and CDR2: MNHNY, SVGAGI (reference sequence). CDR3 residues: CASSPGGETQYF. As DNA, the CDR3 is TGTGCCAGCAGCCCTGGGGGGGAGACCCAGTACTTC.

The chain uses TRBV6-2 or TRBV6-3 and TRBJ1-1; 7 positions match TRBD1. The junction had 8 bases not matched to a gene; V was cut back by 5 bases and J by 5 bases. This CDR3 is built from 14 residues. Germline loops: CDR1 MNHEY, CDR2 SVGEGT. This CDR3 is CASSPDRPGTEAFF. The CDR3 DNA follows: TGTGCCAGCAGTCCGGACAGGCCCGGGACTGAAGCTTTCTTT.

Written as DNA, the CDR3 is TGTGCCAGTAGTAGAACTGCTTCCTACGAGCAGTACTTC. Protein: CASSRTASYEQYF. The gene calls are TRBV19 and TRBJ2-7; no definite D call. This CDR3 has 13 amino acids. The V end lost 4 bases, the J end lost 1 base, and 8 bases lay between the germline ends. CDR1 is LNHDA, CDR2 SQIVND, per germline (reference sequence).

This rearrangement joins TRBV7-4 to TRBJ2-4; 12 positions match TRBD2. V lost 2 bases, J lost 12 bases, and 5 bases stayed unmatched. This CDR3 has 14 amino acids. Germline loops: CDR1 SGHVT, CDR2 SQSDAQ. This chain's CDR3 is CASSLSGLAGYQYF. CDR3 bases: TGTGCCAGCAGCTTAAGCGGACTAGCGGGATATCAGTACTTC.

CDR3 sequence: CASSYSDSSFGYTF. As DNA, the CDR3 is TGTGCCAGCAGTTACTCGGACAGTAGCTTTGGCTACACCTTC. The J gene is TRBJ1-2, the V gene TRBV6-5; the D gene is possibly TRBD1 (6 bases). Germline V CDR1 and CDR2: MNHEY, SVGAGI. V lost 0 bases, J lost 7 bases, and 12 bases lay in between. This CDR3 region has 14 residues.

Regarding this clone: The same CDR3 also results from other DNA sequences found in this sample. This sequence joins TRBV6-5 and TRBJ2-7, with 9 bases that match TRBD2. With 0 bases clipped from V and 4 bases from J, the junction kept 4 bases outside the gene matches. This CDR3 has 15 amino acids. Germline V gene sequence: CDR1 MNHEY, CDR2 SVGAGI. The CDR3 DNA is TGTGCCAGCAGTTACTCGGTTAGCGGGAGTTACGAGCAGTACTTC. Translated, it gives CASSYSVSGSYEQYF.

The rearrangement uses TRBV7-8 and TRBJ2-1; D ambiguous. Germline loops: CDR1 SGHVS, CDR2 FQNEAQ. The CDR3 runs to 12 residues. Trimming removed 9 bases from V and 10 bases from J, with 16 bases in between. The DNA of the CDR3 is TGTGCCAGTCGCTTGGGTCCTGCGGAGCAGTTCTTC. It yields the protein CASRLGPAEQFF.

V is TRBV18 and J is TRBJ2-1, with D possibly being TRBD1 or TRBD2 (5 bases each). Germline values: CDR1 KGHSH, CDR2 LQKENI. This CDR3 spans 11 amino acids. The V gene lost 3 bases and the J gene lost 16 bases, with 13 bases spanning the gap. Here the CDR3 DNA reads TGTGCCAGCTCACCGGACACGGGGCACTTCTTC. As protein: CASSPDTGHFF.

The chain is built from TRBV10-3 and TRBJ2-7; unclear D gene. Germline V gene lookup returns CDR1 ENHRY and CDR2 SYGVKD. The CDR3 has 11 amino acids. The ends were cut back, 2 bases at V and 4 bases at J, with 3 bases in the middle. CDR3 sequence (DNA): TGTGCCATCAGTGAGGCGTACGAGCAGTACTTC. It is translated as CAISEAYEQYF.

The CDR3 DNA is TGTGCCAGCTCCCCCTCCGAGGGGGTGGCCAATCAGCCCCAGCATTTT. It codes for CASSPSEGVANQPQHF. The J gene is TRBJ1-5, the V gene TRBV7-2, with TRBD1 as a possible D gene (6 bases). V was clipped by 8 bases and J by 3 bases, with 20 bases between them. CDR1 is SGHTA and CDR2 is FQGNSA in the germline V gene. CDR3 size: 16 residues.